Listed below are T cell receptor beta chains from one sample, sequenced in a study of T cells in Graves' hyperthyroidism and ophthalmopathy. TCRdb itself ran the multiplex PCR reads through MiXCR, one entry per CDR3 protein. The sample lists fewer than 500,000 distinct CDR3 sequences, roughly 13% seen once, with roughly 20% in the top ten. The sequencing sample was made of blood. All receptors derive from a man under 40 with Graves' hyperthyroidism that later progressed to Graves' ophthalmopathy. Both conserved end residues are part of each CDR3. Fields, in order: CDR3 protein, V gene, J gene, CDR3 length.

CAPPPRFLANYGYTF,TRBV19,TRBJ1-2,15
CASSLDRRGRGTEAFF,TRBV7-8,TRBJ1-1,16
CASRGRGNEKLFF,TRBV28,TRBJ1-4,13
CASSPLADGELFF,TRBV7-3,TRBJ2-2,13
CASSPGGGPGTEAFF,TRBV5-1,TRBJ1-1,15
CASSLTRDREAFF,TRBV7-2,TRBJ1-1,13
CASSRVGVVPYEQYF,TRBV14,TRBJ2-7,15
CASSSGLIMNTEAFF,TRBV18,TRBJ1-1,15
CASSFSPGGTQYF,TRBV27,TRBJ2-5,13
CASSPMAGERNSPLHF,TRBV18,TRBJ1-6,16
CASSESRTGNTEAFF,TRBV10-1,TRBJ1-1,15
CASSFGTWDRPSGGEQYF,TRBV11-2,TRBJ2-7,18
CASSYRTGGYEQYF,TRBV6-5,TRBJ2-7,14
CSARVYGRVSDTQYF,TRBV20-1,TRBJ2-3,15
CASSPLPGNTGELFF,TRBV28,TRBJ2-2,15
CASSTRAGAGYNEQFF,TRBV11-3,TRBJ2-1,16
CATEDRGGLGEQYF,TRBV12-3/TRBV12-4,TRBJ2-7,14
CSASHRVQGYEQYF,TRBV20-1,TRBJ2-7,14
CASSLIGVGQPQHF,TRBV28,TRBJ1-5,14
CASSQGGGGEQYF,TRBV3-1,TRBJ2-7,13
CASSLSYTGGNNEQFF,TRBV5-1,TRBJ2-1,16
CAISGQGLYNEQFF,TRBV10-3,TRBJ2-1,14
CAISGGQGVGNTIYF,TRBV10-3,TRBJ1-3,15
CAWSRTPIYEQYF,TRBV30,TRBJ2-7,13
CASSSRQGVSGNTIYF,TRBV28,TRBJ1-3,16
CASRDISGNQPQHF,TRBV6-1,TRBJ1-5,14
CASSSPRETGGENTGELFF,TRBV7-3,TRBJ2-2,19
CASSLLTTGEQYF,TRBV28,TRBJ2-7,13
CARQGSNSPLHF,TRBV2,TRBJ1-6,12
CATWDGAEKLFF,TRBV15,TRBJ1-4,12
CASSPKPTSASDTQYF,TRBV18,TRBJ2-3,16
CATPGTVNTEAFF,TRBV18,TRBJ1-1,13
CASSWGGMATLNTEAFF,TRBV7-9,TRBJ1-1,17
CALIPIDNSPLHF,TRBV30,TRBJ1-6,13
CSGAPGVGTGELFF,TRBV20-1,TRBJ2-2,14
CASSHSTLRDRADYGYTF,TRBV3-1,TRBJ1-2,18
CASSPGTRSYEQYF,TRBV5-8,TRBJ2-7,14
CASSLVPGRDEKLFF,TRBV7-9,TRBJ1-4,15
CASSEPGQGNEKLFF,TRBV25-1,TRBJ1-4,15
CASRPDDRSTNYEQYF,TRBV6-2/TRBV6-3,TRBJ2-7,16
CASSLRQGKNIQYF,TRBV14,TRBJ2-4,14
CASSTQGPRASQYF,TRBV5-1,TRBJ2-5,14
CASSHTGGFQPQHF,TRBV4-1,TRBJ1-5,14